The sequence of this T cell receptor (beta chain) was determined in a study of immune characterization of retroperitoneal liposarcoma. The CDR3 runs to 13 residues. Trimming removed 6 bases at V and 7 bases at J, with 13 bases between. This clonotype was observed at least ten times. MiXCR was run by TCRdb on the PCR reads, yielding one entry per CDR3 protein. This table has approximately 11,000 distinct CDR3 sequences, approximately 22% appearing once. The sequence derives from a female donor with retroperitoneal liposarcoma. Sequencing was done on a sample of blood. The chain is built from TRBV12-3 or TRBV12-4 and TRBJ2-1, with D perhaps matching TRBD1 (5 bases). The CDR3 region is CASRRNQGNEQFF. The CDR3 nucleotides read TGTGCCAGCAGACGCAACCAGGGAAATGAGCAGTTCTTC.